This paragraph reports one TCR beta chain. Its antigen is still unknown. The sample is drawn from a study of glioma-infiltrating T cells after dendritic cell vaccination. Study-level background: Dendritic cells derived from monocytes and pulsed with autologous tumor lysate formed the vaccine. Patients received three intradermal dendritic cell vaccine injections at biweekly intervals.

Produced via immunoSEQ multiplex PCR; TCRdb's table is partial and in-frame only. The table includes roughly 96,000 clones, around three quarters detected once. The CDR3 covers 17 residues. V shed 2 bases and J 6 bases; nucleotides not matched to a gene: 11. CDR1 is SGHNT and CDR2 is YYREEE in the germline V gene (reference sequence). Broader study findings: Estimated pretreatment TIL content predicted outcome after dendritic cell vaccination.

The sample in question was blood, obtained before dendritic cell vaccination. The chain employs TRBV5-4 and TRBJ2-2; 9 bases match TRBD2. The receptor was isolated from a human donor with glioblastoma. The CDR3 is CASSFPSGMAEAGELFF. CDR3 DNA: TGTGCCAGCAGCTTCCCTAGCGGGATGGCTGAGGCCGGGGAGCTGTTTTTT.